This TCR beta chain was identified during a study of T cell repertoires in cytomegalovirus infection. Study as a whole: Matching HLA type, along with CMV infection, was indicated by public TCR beta signatures.

Each CDR3 protein gets one entry after TCRdb re-called the reads with MiXCR. The data hold 250,000 to 300,000 distinct CDR3 sequences, with approximately 8.3% observed a single time. Findings of the study overall: Identification of carriers of CMV plus the relevant HLA was performed using cumulative public TCR beta family frequency. HLA-C-restricted, CMV-specific TCR beta clonotypes were dominant ex vivo.

This clonotype was counted many times. Its antigen is not known. Sequenced sample: PBMCs. This sequence was found in a human donor in good health (CMV status not recorded). Some clones in this sample may be carry-over from other donors' samples.

The CDR3 spells CASGRGGNTEAFF. As DNA, the CDR3 is TGTGCCAGCGGCAGGGGGGGGAACACTGAAGCTTTCTTT. The gene calls are TRBV7-2 and TRBJ1-1, with 7 bases identical to TRBD1. Germline loops: CDR1 SGHTA, CDR2 FQGNSA. Trimming at V came to 8 bases and at J to 1 base, leaving 4 bases not matched to a gene. This CDR3 is built from 13 residues.